Presented here are 5 T cell receptor beta chains from one specimen sequenced in a study of cytotoxic CD8 clonotypes in ibrutinib-treated CLL. The assay was immunoSEQ multiplex PCR, and TCRdb's table has in-frame clones only and misses some. This table has roughly 49,000 clones, around four fifths appearing once. The input for sequencing was PBMCs, taken after 24 months of ibrutinib treatment. The receptors originated from a human donor with chronic lymphocytic leukemia.

V is TRBV6-1 and J is TRBJ2-5; a possible D gene is TRBD2 (6 bases). Between the trimmed V and J ends, which lost 1 base and 2 bases, there was a span of 8 bases. The CDR3 has 14 amino acids. Germline lookup yields CDR1 MNHNS and CDR2 SASEGT. CDR3: CASSEGGRQETQYF. CDR3 DNA sequence: TGTGCCAGCAGTGAAGGTGGGAGGCAAGAGACCCAGTACTTC.

CDR3 DNA sequence: TGTGCCAGCAGCGCGGACTCCCTAAGCTCCTACAATGAGCAGTTCTTC. Its protein is CASSADSLSSYNEQFF. This chain joins TRBV11-2 and TRBJ2-1; a possible D gene is TRBD2 (5 bases). In germline, CDR1 is SGHAT, CDR2 FQNNGV. This CDR3 spans 16 amino acids. V was cut by 5 bases and J by 0 bases, with 14 bases left in between.

The V gene is TRBV5-5, the J gene TRBJ1-2; D remains unclear. The germline V gene encodes CDR1 SGHKS and CDR2 YYEKEE (reference sequence). The CDR3 is 14 amino acids. Trimming removed 1 base from V and 3 bases from J, with 10 bases in between. The CDR3 coding sequence is TGTGCCAGCAGCTTGAGTGGAGAGTACTATGGCTACACCTTC. Its translation: CASSLSGEYYGYTF.

Only a few counts were recorded for this clone. This chain connects TRBV14 to TRBJ2-3, with 9 bases aligning to TRBD1. Germline V gene data show CDR1 as SGHDN and CDR2 as FVKESK. The V segment lost 4 bases and the J segment 8 bases; nucleotides outside the gene matches: 16. The CDR3 length is 17 residues. CDR3 sequence: CASSLGLLLGGQGTQYF. The CDR3 coding sequence is TGTGCCAGCAGCCTCGGACTCCTTCTCGGGGGACAGGGTACGCAGTATTTT.

CDR3 bases: TGCGCCAGCAGCCAAGATTCCCAATTCTCTGGAAACACCATATATTTT. As protein: CASSQDSQFSGNTIYF. V gene TRBV4-3 combines with J gene TRBJ1-3; no firm D call. Germline assignment: CDR1 LGHNA and CDR2 YSLEER. This CDR3 spans 16 amino acids. The V and J ends lost 0 bases and 0 bases respectively, with 9 bases between them.